The next 11 T cell receptor beta chains were all read from a single sample in a study of ipilimumab plus nivolumab after autologous stem cell transplantation. Sequencing was performed with immunoSEQ multiplex PCR; in TCRdb, only in-frame clones are kept and a portion is missing. The table has approximately 5,300 clones, about 63% seen once; the top ten hold 28%. The sequenced sample was PBMCs, obtained in a trial of ipilimumab plus nivolumab as post-transplant consolidation. Receptors were obtained from a male donor with multiple myeloma.

This clone is large. The V gene is TRBV9, the J gene TRBJ2-7; D tentatively fits TRBD1 or TRBD2 (5 bases each). This CDR3 has 16 amino acids. Trimming cost V 0 bases and J 0 bases, with 13 bases left between them. Germline CDR1 SGDLS, CDR2 YYNGEE. CDR3 DNA sequence: TGTGCCAGCAGCGTAGGAGCAGAGGGGCCCTCCTACGAGCAGTACTTC. Its translation: CASSVGAEGPSYEQYF.

J is TRBJ2-1 and V is TRBV9; the match to TRBD1 covers 9 bases. The CDR3 covers 15 residues. The germline CDR1 and CDR2 sequences are SGDLS and YYNGEE. With V trimmed by 2 bases and J by 2 bases, 2 bases remained unmatched. The CDR3, as DNA: TGTGCCAGCAGCGTGGGGACAGGGCCCTACAATGAGCAGTTCTTC. Its protein is CASSVGTGPYNEQFF.

This clone has only a few counts. V gene TRBV28 combines with J gene TRBJ1-1; the D is unclear. CDR1 and CDR2 from the germline V gene are MDHEN and SYDVKM. The length of the CDR3 is 16 residues. Trimming stripped 6 bases from V and 1 base from J, with 18 bases between. The CDR3 DNA reads as TGTGCCAGCAGGCCGGGAGGTGCTACTCAGAACACTGAAGCTTTCTTT. Encoded protein: CASRPGGATQNTEAFF.

The chain joins TRBV5-1 to TRBJ2-2; D not resolved. The CDR3 consists of 15 residues. Germline lookup yields CDR1 SGHRS and CDR2 YFSETQ. V shed 0 bases and J shed 4 bases, with 10 bases lying between them. The CDR3 here is CASSLEGQTTGELFF. The CDR3, as DNA: TGCGCCAGCAGCTTGGAGGGTCAGACCACCGGGGAGCTGTTTTTT.

The chain carries TRBV7-9 and TRBJ1-1; D gene ambiguous. V lost 5 bases, J lost 1 base, and 8 bases lay in between. This CDR3 is built from 13 residues. Germline CDR1 SEHNR, CDR2 FQNEAQ (reference sequence). The CDR3 coding sequence is TGTGCCAGCAGCCGCAGGAAGAACACTGAAGCTTTCTTT. Translated: CASSRRKNTEAFF.

The J gene is TRBJ2-1, the V gene TRBV10-3; TRBD1 matches 10 bases. Germline V gene sequence: CDR1 ENHRY, CDR2 SYGVKD. The CDR3 has 15 amino acids. V was clipped by 6 bases and J by 6 bases; unmatched bases: 8. CDR3 protein: CAIRPGQGSGNEQFF. The CDR3 nucleotides read TGTGCCATCAGGCCGGGACAGGGGTCTGGCAATGAGCAGTTCTTC.

Concerning this clone itself: With a far larger clone one base away, a read error is the likely cause. This CDR3 is also generated by other DNA sequences in the sample. The V call is TRBV5-1, the J call TRBJ1-1; D gene unclear. Trimming cost V 4 bases and J 1 base, with 5 bases left between them. Germline lookup yields CDR1 SGHRS and CDR2 YFSETQ. The CDR3 covers 12 residues. CDR3 amino acids: CASSERNTEAFF. The CDR3 bases are TGCGCCAGCAGCGAAAGGAACACTGAAGCTTTCTTT.

Only a few counts were recorded for this clone. The rearrangement uses TRBV7-9 and TRBJ2-2, with no clear D. The length of the CDR3 is 14 residues. Trimming cost V 2 bases and J 1 base, with 5 bases left between them. Germline lookup yields CDR1 SEHNR and CDR2 FQNEAQ (reference sequence). CDR3 amino acids: CASSLLVNTGELFF. DNA of the CDR3: TGTGCCAGCAGCTTACTCGTGAACACCGGGGAGCTGTTTTTT.

This clone was counted between two and nine times. The rearrangement links TRBV7-9 to TRBJ2-5; 11 bases fit TRBD2. The DNA end is a closer match to TRBJ2-7, so the J assignment may be wrong. Germline CDR1 SEHNR, CDR2 FQNEAQ (reference sequence). The CDR3 runs to 15 residues. DNA for the CDR3: TGTGCCAGCAGCCAATTCCTAGCGGGAGGATACGAGCAGTACTTC. Translation: CASSQFLAGGYEQYF.

This chain links TRBV5-1 with TRBJ1-3, with D maybe TRBD1 (5 bases). This CDR3 comprises 16 residues. Germline V gene sequence: CDR1 SGHRS, CDR2 YFSETQ. V dropped 4 bases and J dropped 0 bases, with 14 bases sitting between them. The CDR3 is CASSRRPGGSGNTIYF. In nucleotides, the CDR3 is TGCGCCAGCAGCCGGAGGCCGGGGGGCTCTGGAAACACCATATATTTT.

The J gene is TRBJ2-2, the V gene TRBV28; maybe TRBD1 (6 bases). V lost 5 bases to trimming and J lost 1 base, with 8 bases between them. Germline V gene lookup returns CDR1 MDHEN and CDR2 SYDVKM. CDR3 length equals 14 residues. The CDR3 region is CASSGGGNTGELFF. The CDR3 coding sequence is TGTGCCAGCAGTGGGGGCGGGAACACCGGGGAGCTGTTTTTT.